The next 5 T cell receptor beta chains were all read from a single sample in a study of molecular identifiers for immune sequencing clone quantification. TCRdb re-called the PCR reads with MiXCR, one entry per CDR3 protein. This sample has about 60,000 distinct CDR3 sequences; less than 20% occur once, and the top ten carry 1.5%. The sample comprised naive CD8+ T cells from blood, with Jurkat cell RNA spiked in. Regarding subset: FACS-sorted CD8+CD4-CCR7+CD45RA+ naive T cells. The origin of the receptors is a human donor in good health. Some libraries in this study had Jurkat cell RNA spiked in.

The chain combines TRBV9 with TRBJ2-3; 8 nucleotides align to TRBD2. Germline lookup yields CDR1 SGDLS and CDR2 YYNGEE. The J segment lost 5 bases and the V segment lost 4 bases, leaving 6 bases of the junction unmatched. CDR3 length: 14 residues. CDR3 amino acids: CASSISGIGDTQYF. CDR3 sequence (DNA): TGTGCCAGCAGCATTAGCGGGATTGGAGATACGCAGTATTTT. Together with reference TRBV9 and TRBJ2-3, the CDR3 gives the full variable domain: DSGVTQTPKHLITATGQRVTLRCSPRSGDLSVYWYQQSLDQGLQFLIQYYNGEERAKGNILERFSAQQFPDLHSELNLSSLELGDSALYFCASSISGIGDTQYFGPGTRLTVL.

The sample holds a few counts of this clonotype. The rearrangement links TRBV5-1 to TRBJ2-7; TRBD2 matches at 8 bases. Trimming cost V 0 bases and J 2 bases; bases outside gene matches: 7. The germline CDR1 and CDR2 sequences are SGHRS and YFSETQ. The CDR3 runs to 16 residues. DNA for the CDR3: TGCGCCAGCAGCTTGGCCGGACCAGCGGGAGCCTACGAGCAGTACTTC. It translates to CASSLAGPAGAYEQYF.

The chain is built from TRBV5-1 and TRBJ1-1; no firm D call. Trimming removed 3 bases from V and 10 bases from J, with 7 bases in between. Per the germline V gene, CDR1 is SGHRS and CDR2 is YFSETQ. CDR3 length equals 10 residues. For the CDR3, the DNA is TGCGCCAGCAGCTACGGACCAGCTTTCTTT. Its protein product is CASSYGPAFF.

In its sample, this clonotype was seen many times. J is TRBJ2-5 and V is TRBV6-5; TRBD2 aligns across 10 bases. CDR3 size: 15 residues. Germline V gene sequence: CDR1 MNHEY, CDR2 SVGAGI. The ends lost 2 bases at V and 5 bases at J; junction bases unmatched: 5. The CDR3 reads CASSYEAGGSETQYF. CDR3 nucleotide sequence: TGTGCCAGCAGTTACGAAGCGGGAGGGTCTGAGACCCAGTACTTC.

This clonotype has at least ten counts. This chain connects TRBV7-9 to TRBJ1-1; TRBD1 matches 8 bases. J gave up 6 bases and V 4 bases, and 7 bases lay outside the gene matches. The CDR3 has 14 amino acids. Germline V gene data show CDR1 as SEHNR and CDR2 as FQNEAQ (reference sequence). The CDR3, as DNA: TGTGCCAGCAGCTCCTGGGACAGGACGTCTGAAGCTTTCTTT. Translating it yields CASSSWDRTSEAFF.